At least ten counts were recorded for the clone carrying this TCR beta chain. The antigen is not known. There are 14 residues in the CDR3. Trimming removed 5 bases from V and 4 bases from J, with 14 bases in between. These data belong to a study of breast tumors, draining lymph nodes, adjacent tissues. Points from the study as a whole: Compared with basal-like, luminal-like tumors shared significantly more repertoire with nontumor tissue. Compared with lymph nodes, tumors were less diverse; compared with nontumor tissue, more.

TCRdb reprocessed the multiplex PCR reads via MiXCR and lists one record per CDR3 protein. The sample consists of about 230,000 distinct CDR3 sequences, 32% of them appearing once. Axillary draining lymph nodes of breast cancer patients supplied the node samples. The sequence derives from a female donor with breast cancer. Some clones in this sample may be carry-over from other donors' samples. The rearrangement joins TRBV12-3 or TRBV12-4 to TRBJ1-2; D is possibly TRBD1 (5 bases). The source material was axillary lymph node tissue. CDR3 bases: TGTGCCAGCAGTACCGGGGGAGGCGGCTATGGCTACACCTTC. Amino acids: CASSTGGGGYGYTF.